This passage covers 27 T cell receptor beta chains from one sample sequenced in a study of blood T cell repertoires in COVID-19. This table comes from immunoSEQ multiplex PCR, and its TCRdb copy is limited to in-frame clones, with some not included. This table holds 220,000 or so clones, approximately 83% found once. Sequencing was carried out using PBMCs or T cells enriched from blood (not recorded which). The receptors here all came from a woman aged 60-75 years who had recovered from COVID-19.

This clone was recorded only once. V usage is TRBV5-1 and J usage is TRBJ1-5; D unresolved. Germline V gene data show CDR1 as SGHRS and CDR2 as YFSETQ. CDR3 size: 13 residues. The V and J ends lost 0 bases and 8 bases respectively, with 9 bases between them. CDR3 residues: CASSLDGDKPQHF. CDR3 nucleotides: TGCGCCAGCAGCTTGGACGGGGATAAGCCCCAGCATTTT.

The chain employs TRBV5-1 and TRBJ1-6; 7 nucleotides line up with TRBD1. Germline CDR1 is SGHRS and CDR2 is YFSETQ. Trimming cost V 3 bases and J 10 bases; bases outside gene matches: 10. This CDR3 has 15 residues. DNA of the CDR3: TGCGCCAGCAGCTCAACAGGGGAATTTAGATCACCCCTCCACTTT. This gives the protein CASSSTGEFRSPLHF.

The genes are TRBV7-9 and TRBJ1-6, with 7 bases aligning to TRBD1. Trimming at V came to 1 base and at J to 4 bases, leaving 4 bases not matched to a gene. Germline CDR1 reads SEHNR; CDR2 reads FQNEAQ (reference sequence). The CDR3 totals 16 residues. The CDR3 is CASSLGGGRYNSPLHF. The CDR3 DNA reads TGTGCCAGCAGCTTAGGAGGGGGCCGATATAATTCACCCCTCCACTTT. Based on the CDR3 plus reference TRBV7-9 and TRBJ1-6, the full variable domain is DTGVSQNPRHKITKRGQNVTFRCDPISEHNRLYWYRQTLGQGPEFLTYFQNEAQLEKSRLLSDRFSAERPKGSFSTLEIQRTEQGDSAMYLCASSLGGGRYNSPLHFGNGTRLTVT.

This clone was observed a single time. The DNA for the CDR3 is TGTGCCAGCTCACCGAGGGGGCTTAATGAAAAACTGTTTTTT. Protein sequence: CASSPRGLNEKLFF. The chain has TRBV18 and TRBJ1-4, with 7 bases lining up with TRBD1. The germline CDR1 and CDR2 sequences are KGHSH and LQKENI. This CDR3 region has 14 residues. Trimming at V came to 3 bases and at J to 4 bases, leaving 2 bases not matched to a gene.

The chain couples TRBV6-6 to TRBJ2-1; 8 nucleotides agree with TRBD1. Trimming removed 6 bases from V and 12 bases from J; junction bases left unmatched: 7. The germline CDR1 and CDR2 sequences are MNHNY and SVGAGI (reference sequence). There are 12 residues in the CDR3. The CDR3 DNA reads as TGTGCCAGCAGAATACAACAGGGGGGGCAGTTCTTC. This codes for CASRIQQGGQFF.

The DNA for the CDR3 is TGTGCCAGCAGCCAAGATATTCTAGCGGGGGGGCCGAATGAGCAGTTCTTC. Residues: CASSQDILAGGPNEQFF. The rearrangement links TRBV4-2 to TRBJ2-1; 12 bases map to TRBD2. The CDR3 loop spans 17 amino acids. J gave up 7 bases and V 0 bases, and 7 bases lay outside the gene matches. The germline gives CDR1 LGHNA, CDR2 YNFKEQ.

The sample holds one count of this clone. The chain combines TRBV7-9 with TRBJ1-3, with D perhaps TRBD1 (6 bases). Germline V gene lookup returns CDR1 SEHNR and CDR2 FQNEAQ (reference sequence). Trimming pared 1 base from V and 1 base from J, leaving 14 bases between. The CDR3 covers 17 residues. CDR3 in DNA: TGTGCCAGCAGCTTAGTGCGGCAGGGGTGGTCTGGAAACACCATATATTTT. Translating gives CASSLVRQGWSGNTIYF.

The gene calls are TRBV18 and TRBJ2-5; 7 positions match TRBD1. The germline CDR1 and CDR2 sequences are KGHSH and LQKENI. The CDR3 is 15 amino acids. After removal of 3 bases from V and 5 bases from J, the junction contained 9 bases not matched to a gene. The CDR3 coding sequence is TGTGCCAGCTCACCCCGCACAGGGGAGCGGGAGACCCAGTACTTC. Translation gives CASSPRTGERETQYF.

This chain links TRBV6-1 with TRBJ1-1; possibly TRBD1 for D (5 bases). Germline CDR1 is MNHNS and CDR2 is SASEGT. The CDR3 length is 13 residues. Deletions cut 4 bases from V and 5 bases from J, with 11 bases between. Here the CDR3 reads CASSVRPGTEAFF. CDR3 sequence (DNA): TGTGCCAGCAGTGTTAGGCCAGGGACTGAAGCTTTCTTT.

The chain links TRBV7-9 to TRBJ2-5; 9 bases fit TRBD1. CDR1 and CDR2 (germline): SEHNR, FQNEAQ (reference sequence). CDR3 size: 11 residues. With V trimmed by 8 bases and J by 10 bases, 5 bases remained unmatched. CDR3 nucleotides: TGTGCCAGCCGGACAGGGGCTCTCCAGTACTTC. This encodes CASRTGALQYF.

V is TRBV6-5 and J is TRBJ1-5; maybe TRBD1 (6 bases). In germline, CDR1 is MNHEY, CDR2 SVGAGI. The CDR3 length is 14 residues. Trimming removed 8 bases from V and 3 bases from J, with 14 bases in between. CDR3: CASAPQGSNQPQHF. The CDR3 coding sequence is TGTGCCAGCGCACCACAGGGTTCCAATCAGCCCCAGCATTTT.

The chain carries TRBV6-2 or TRBV6-3 and TRBJ2-2; possibly TRBD2 for D (6 bases). The germline V gene encodes CDR1 MNHEY and CDR2 SVGEGT. V lost 2 bases and J lost 1, with 11 bases in between. The CDR3 spans 16 residues. The CDR3 DNA sequence: TGTGCCAGCAGTTACCCCCGAGCGGGGAACACCGGGGAGCTGTTTTTT. Translating it yields CASSYPRAGNTGELFF.

The rearrangement joins TRBV6-5 to TRBJ2-7; possible D gene TRBD1, 5 bases. The CDR3 has 13 amino acids. V lost 2 bases, J lost 5 bases, and 10 bases lay in between. The germline V gene encodes CDR1 MNHEY and CDR2 SVGAGI. The CDR3 DNA follows: TGTGCCAGCAGTTACCCGCAGGGAAACGAGCAGTACTTC. This codes for CASSYPQGNEQYF.

The rearrangement uses TRBV27 and TRBJ1-5; 9 nucleotides line up with TRBD1. The CDR3 has 15 residues. Germline assignment: CDR1 MNHEY and CDR2 SMNVEV (reference sequence). The V segment lost 8 bases and the J segment 6 bases; nucleotides outside the gene matches: 11. For the CDR3, the DNA is TGTGCCAGCGCTCTCGATTACAGGGGGCTTCAGCCCCAGCATTTT. Translation: CASALDYRGLQPQHF.

The chain employs TRBV27 and TRBJ1-5; D not certain. The germline gives CDR1 MNHEY, CDR2 SMNVEV (reference sequence). Trimming shortened V by 2 bases and J by 5 bases, and 10 bases separated the two germline ends. The CDR3 totals 14 residues. CDR3 bases: TGTGCCAGCAGTTTACAGGTAGGTTATCAGCCCCAGCATTTT. As protein: CASSLQVGYQPQHF.

The gene calls are TRBV19 and TRBJ2-1; TRBD2 aligns across 9 bases. The germline gives CDR1 LNHDA, CDR2 SQIVND (reference sequence). The V and J ends lost 3 bases and 10 bases, in that order; junction bases with no gene match: 16. The CDR3 contains 17 residues. The CDR3 region has the DNA TGTGCCAGTAGTATGACCCACAGCGGGGGGCGTAGGGCGGAGCAGTTCTTC. Encoded protein: CASSMTHSGGRRAEQFF.

The chain uses TRBV5-1 and TRBJ2-1; 9 positions match TRBD2. CDR1 and CDR2 from the germline V gene are SGHRS and YFSETQ. There are 21 residues in the CDR3. V lost 3 bases, J lost 0 bases, and 19 bases stayed unmatched. The CDR3: CASSWPRRSSGAVSSYNEQFF. The CDR3 nucleotides read TGCGCCAGCAGCTGGCCACGGAGGTCTAGCGGGGCGGTTAGCTCCTACAATGAGCAGTTCTTC.

The chain is built from TRBV6-1 and TRBJ2-7, with no clear D. Looked up from germline, CDR1 is MNHNS and CDR2 is SASEGT. With 3 bases removed from V and 3 bases from J, the gap between germline ends came to 9 bases. The CDR3 contains 13 residues. The CDR3, as DNA: TGTGCCAGCAGTGACGTCAGGTTCTACGAGCAGTACTTC. Protein product: CASSDVRFYEQYF.

The chain employs TRBV5-1 and TRBJ2-5; D is perhaps TRBD2 (5 bases). The germline gives CDR1 SGHRS, CDR2 YFSETQ. V lost 0 bases, J lost 5 bases, and 14 bases lay in between. The length of the CDR3 is 15 residues. CDR3 in amino acids: CASSLAGEKAETQYF. The CDR3 DNA follows: TGCGCCAGCAGCTTGGCCGGGGAGAAGGCGGAGACCCAGTACTTC.

This clone showed up just a few times. Here the CDR3 reads CASGLPEGGTDGYTF. In nucleotides, the CDR3 is TGTGCTAGTGGTTTGCCGGAGGGAGGGACGGATGGCTACACCTTC. This chain links TRBV12-5 with TRBJ1-2; the D gene is possibly TRBD1 (5 bases). With 2 bases removed from V and 6 bases from J, the gap between germline ends came to 16 bases. CDR3 length equals 15 residues. Germline V gives CDR1 LGHNT, CDR2 FRNRAP.

The gene calls are TRBV19 and TRBJ2-6, with D tentatively TRBD2 (5 bases). This CDR3 has 15 residues. V lost 3 bases, J lost 4 bases, and 10 bases lay in between. Germline V gene sequence: CDR1 LNHDA, CDR2 SQIVND (reference sequence). In DNA form, the CDR3 reads TGTGCCAGTAGTATGTCCCGGGAAGGGGCCAACGTCCTGACTTTC. Amino acids: CASSMSREGANVLTF.

For this clone: Other DNA sequences within the sample encode an identical CDR3. CDR3 nucleotide sequence: TGTGCCAGCAGTTCCAGCGGGAGCTACGAGCAGTACTTC. Translating gives CASSSSGSYEQYF. The chain links TRBV27 to TRBJ2-7; 8 bases map to TRBD2. Germline V CDR1 and CDR2: MNHEY, SMNVEV (reference sequence). The trim removed 4 bases at V and 3 bases at J, leaving 2 bases unmatched. This CDR3 is built from 13 residues.

The V and J genes are TRBV3-1 (or the pseudogene TRBV3-2) and TRBJ2-3; the match to TRBD1 covers 10 bases. The CDR3 has 16 amino acids. With V trimmed by 4 bases and J by 2 bases, 6 bases remained unmatched. Germline-derived CDR1 and CDR2 are LGHDT and YNNKEL (reference sequence). Here the CDR3 DNA reads TGTGCCAGCAGCCCAGGACAGGGGGTCTCCACAGATACGCAGTATTTT. Translating gives CASSPGQGVSTDTQYF.

The rearrangement joins TRBV29-1 to TRBJ1-1, with a possible D match to TRBD1 (5 bases). The V and J ends lost 7 bases and 0 bases respectively, with 15 bases between them. CDR3 length equals 14 residues. Germline CDR1 is SQVTM and CDR2 is ANQGSEA. The CDR3 coding sequence is TGCAGCGGGGGACTGAAGCTACTGAACACTGAAGCTTTCTTT. Its protein product is CSGGLKLLNTEAFF.

The gene calls are TRBV19 and TRBJ2-7; 8 nucleotides line up with TRBD2. Germline lookup yields CDR1 LNHDA and CDR2 SQIVND (reference sequence). J was trimmed by 5 bases and V by 3 bases; bases with no gene match: 6. This CDR3 has 14 residues. CDR3 region: CASSIAGGANEQYF. The CDR3, as DNA: TGTGCCAGTAGTATTGCGGGGGGCGCGAACGAGCAGTACTTC.

The gene calls are TRBV14 and TRBJ1-6, with D possibly being TRBD1 (5 bases). Germline V gene lookup returns CDR1 SGHDN and CDR2 FVKESK. The CDR3 totals 15 residues. V lost 0 bases to trimming and J lost 10 bases, with 13 bases between them. The chain's CDR3 is CASSQERQGSSPLHF. CDR3 nucleotide sequence: TGTGCCAGCAGCCAAGAAAGGCAGGGAAGCTCACCCCTCCACTTT. The variable domain in full, with the rest retrieved from reference TRBV14 and TRBJ1-6, is EAGVTQFPSHSVIEKGQTVTLRCDPISGHDNLYWYRRVMGKEIKFLLHFVKESKQDESGMPNNRFLAERTGGTYSTLKVQPAELEDSGVYFCASSQERQGSSPLHFGNGTRLTVT.

The J gene is TRBJ2-2, the V gene TRBV7-6, with D tentatively TRBD1 (5 bases). Germline CDR1 and CDR2: SGHVS and FNYEAQ. The CDR3 runs to 16 residues. Deletions cut 10 bases from V and 1 base from J, with 19 bases between. In DNA, the CDR3 is TGTGCCACCTCCCAGGGTGGTCCTCAGAACACCGGGGAGCTGTTTTTT. Amino acids: CATSQGGPQNTGELFF.